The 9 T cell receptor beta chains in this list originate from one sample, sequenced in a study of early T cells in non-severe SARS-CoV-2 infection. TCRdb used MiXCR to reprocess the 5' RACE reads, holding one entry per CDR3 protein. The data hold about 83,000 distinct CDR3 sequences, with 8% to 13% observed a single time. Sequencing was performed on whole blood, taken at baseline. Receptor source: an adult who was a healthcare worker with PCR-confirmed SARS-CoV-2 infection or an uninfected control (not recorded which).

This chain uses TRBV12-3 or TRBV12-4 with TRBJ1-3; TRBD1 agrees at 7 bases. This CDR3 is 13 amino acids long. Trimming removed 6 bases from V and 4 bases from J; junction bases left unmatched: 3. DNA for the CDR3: TGTGCCAGCAGCACAGGGGAAGGAAACACCATATATTTT. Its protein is CASSTGEGNTIYF.

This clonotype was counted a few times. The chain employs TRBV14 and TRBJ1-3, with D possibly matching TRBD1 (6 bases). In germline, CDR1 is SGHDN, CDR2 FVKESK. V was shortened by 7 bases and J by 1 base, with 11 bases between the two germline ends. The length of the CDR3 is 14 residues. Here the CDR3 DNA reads TGTGCCAGCATGAGAACAGGGTCTGGAAACACCATATATTTT. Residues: CASMRTGSGNTIYF.

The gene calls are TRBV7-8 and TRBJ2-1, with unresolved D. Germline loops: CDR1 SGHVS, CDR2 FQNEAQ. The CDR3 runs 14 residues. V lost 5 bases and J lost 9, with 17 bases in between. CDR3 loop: CASSPRPLYSEQFF. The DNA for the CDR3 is TGTGCCAGCAGCCCTCGCCCTTTATATAGTGAGCAGTTCTTC.

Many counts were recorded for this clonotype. As DNA, the CDR3 is TGTGCCAGCAGCTTGCCTATCGGGGAGCTGTTTTTT. It translates to CASSLPIGELFF. The V and J genes are TRBV5-6 and TRBJ2-2, with D uncertain. From germline, CDR1 is SGHDT and CDR2 YYEEEE. Trimming took off 1 base at V and 7 bases at J, with 5 bases between the two ends. The CDR3 length is 12 residues.

The DNA for the CDR3 is TGTGCCAGCAGCCAAGACTTTAGGCGGGAGGGAGGCACAGATACGCAGTATTTT. Translation: CASSQDFRREGGTDTQYF. The V call is TRBV4-2, the J call TRBJ2-3; 9 nucleotides line up with TRBD2. V trimming: 0 bases; J trimming: 1 base; junction bases outside the gene matches: 8. The CDR3 is 18 amino acids. Germline lookup yields CDR1 LGHNA and CDR2 YNFKEQ.

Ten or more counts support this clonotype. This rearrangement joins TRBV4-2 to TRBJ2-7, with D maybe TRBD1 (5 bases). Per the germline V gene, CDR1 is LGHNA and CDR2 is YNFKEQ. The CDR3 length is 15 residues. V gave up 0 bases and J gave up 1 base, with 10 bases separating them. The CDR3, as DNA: TGTGCCAGCAGCCAAGATAGGGGCGGTTCCTACGAGCAGTACTTC. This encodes CASSQDRGGSYEQYF.

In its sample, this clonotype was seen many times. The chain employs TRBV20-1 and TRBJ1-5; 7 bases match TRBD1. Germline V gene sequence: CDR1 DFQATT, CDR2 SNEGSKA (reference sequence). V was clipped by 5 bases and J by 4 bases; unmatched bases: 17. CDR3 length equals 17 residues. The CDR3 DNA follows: TGCAGTGCTCAACGAGGGGGCTCCCCCGGGGGGAATCAGCCCCAGCATTTT. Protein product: CSAQRGGSPGGNQPQHF.

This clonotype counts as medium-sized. The CDR3 sequence is CASSPSGSLNQPQHF. The CDR3 bases are TGTGCCAGCAGCCCGAGTGGCAGCCTCAATCAGCCCCAGCATTTT. The chain is built from TRBV12-3 or TRBV12-4 and TRBJ1-5; no firm D call. The V gene lost 6 bases and the J gene lost 3 bases, with 15 bases spanning the gap. There are 15 residues in the CDR3.

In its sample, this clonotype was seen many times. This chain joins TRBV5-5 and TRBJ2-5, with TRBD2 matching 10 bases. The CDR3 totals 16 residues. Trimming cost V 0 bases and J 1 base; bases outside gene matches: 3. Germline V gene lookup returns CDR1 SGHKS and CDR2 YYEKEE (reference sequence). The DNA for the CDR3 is TGTGCCAGCAGCTTGGCGTTAGCGGGAGGCCAAGAGACCCAGTACTTC. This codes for CASSLALAGGQETQYF.